The sequence of this TCR beta chain was determined in a study of tumor-infiltrating lymphocytes in oesophageal squamous cell carcinoma. There are 15 residues in the CDR3. V was trimmed by 3 bases and J by 2 bases, leaving 13 bases between them. In germline, CDR1 is SGHVS, CDR2 FNYEAQ. MiXCR was run by TCRdb on the PCR reads, yielding one entry per CDR3 protein. This sample yields about 19,000 distinct CDR3 sequences, of which around two fifths are seen a single time; 6.8% belongs to the top ten. The chain employs TRBV7-6 and TRBJ2-5; D is unclear. The sample comprised blood. The TCR comes from a male donor with esophageal squamous cell carcinoma. The DNA for the CDR3 is TGTGCCAGCAGCTTGGTTCGAACAGAACAAGAGACCCAGTACTTC. The encoded protein is CASSLVRTEQETQYF.